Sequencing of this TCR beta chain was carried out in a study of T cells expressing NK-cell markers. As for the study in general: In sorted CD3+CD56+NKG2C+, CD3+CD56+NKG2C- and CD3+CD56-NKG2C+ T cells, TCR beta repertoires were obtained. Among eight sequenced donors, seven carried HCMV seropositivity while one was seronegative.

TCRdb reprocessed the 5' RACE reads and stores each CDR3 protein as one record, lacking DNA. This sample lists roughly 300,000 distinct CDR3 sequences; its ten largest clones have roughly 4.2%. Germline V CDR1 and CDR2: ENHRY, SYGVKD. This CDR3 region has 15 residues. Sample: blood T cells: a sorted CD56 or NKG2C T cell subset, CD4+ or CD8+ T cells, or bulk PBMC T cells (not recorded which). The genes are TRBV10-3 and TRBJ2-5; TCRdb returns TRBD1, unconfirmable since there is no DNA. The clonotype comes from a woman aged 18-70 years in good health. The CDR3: CAIRRVGAMGETQYF.